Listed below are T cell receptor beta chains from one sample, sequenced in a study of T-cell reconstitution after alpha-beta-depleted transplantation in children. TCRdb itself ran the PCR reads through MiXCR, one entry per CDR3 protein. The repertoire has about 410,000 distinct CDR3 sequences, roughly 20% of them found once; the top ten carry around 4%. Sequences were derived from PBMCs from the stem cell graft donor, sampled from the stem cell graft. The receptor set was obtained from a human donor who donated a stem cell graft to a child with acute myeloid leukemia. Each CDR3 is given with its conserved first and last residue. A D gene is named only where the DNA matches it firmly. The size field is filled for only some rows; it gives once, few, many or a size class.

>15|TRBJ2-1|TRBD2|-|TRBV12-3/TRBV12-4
TGTGCCAGCAGCTCCCTCGGCGGGAGGGAAAGGGAGCAGTTCTTC
CASSSLGGREREQFF
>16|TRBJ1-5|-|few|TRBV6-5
TGTGCCAGCAGTTACCTTGGGGGCTCGGAGGATCAGCCCCAGCATTTT
CASSYLGGSEDQPQHF
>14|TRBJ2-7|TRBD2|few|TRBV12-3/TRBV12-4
TGTGCCAGCGGAGTTGGGGCGGGAGGTTACGAGCAGTACTTC
CASGVGAGGYEQYF
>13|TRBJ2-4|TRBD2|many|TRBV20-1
TGCAGTGCTAGAGAGGGACTAGCCAACATTCAGTACTTC
CSAREGLANIQYF
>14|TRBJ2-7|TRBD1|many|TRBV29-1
TGCAGCGTTGAAGTTGGGGGACAGGGGAACGAGCAGTACTTC
CSVEVGGQGNEQYF
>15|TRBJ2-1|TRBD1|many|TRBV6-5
TGTGCCAGCAGTTTGGACAGGGGATTCTACAATGAGCAGTTCTTC
CASSLDRGFYNEQFF
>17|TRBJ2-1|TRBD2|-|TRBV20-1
TGCAGTGCCCCCCCGGGACTAGCGGGAGGTAACAACAATGAGCAGTTCTTC
CSAPPGLAGGNNNEQFF
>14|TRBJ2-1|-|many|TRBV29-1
TGCAGCGTTGAGTCGGGACCAAATGTCTATGAGCAGTTCTTC
CSVESGPNVYEQFF
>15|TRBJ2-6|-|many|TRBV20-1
TGCAGTGCTAGCGGGTTGGGCTCTGGGGCCAACGTCCTGACTTTC
CSASGLGSGANVLTF
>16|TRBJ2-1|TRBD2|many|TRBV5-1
TGCGCCAGCAGCTTCACTAGCGGGAGGCAGGGTGACAAGCAGTTCTTC
CASSFTSGRQGDKQFF
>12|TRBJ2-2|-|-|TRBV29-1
TGCAGCGTTGAAGAGGATTTAGGGGAGCTGTTTTTT
CSVEEDLGELFF
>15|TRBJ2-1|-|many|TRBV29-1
TGCAGCGTTGAAGTGGCGGGCCAACCCTACAATGAGCAGTTCTTC
CSVEVAGQPYNEQFF
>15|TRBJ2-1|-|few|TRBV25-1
TGTGCCAGCAGTGATCGCCAGGGCACCTACAATGAGCAGTTCTTC
CASSDRQGTYNEQFF
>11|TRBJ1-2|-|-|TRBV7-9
TGTGCCAGCAGCTTAGCTGAGGGCTACACCTTC
CASSLAEGYTF
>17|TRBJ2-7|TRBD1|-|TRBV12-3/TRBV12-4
TGTGCCAGCAGTGGCGGGACAGGGGTCCCTTCCTCCTACGAGCAGTACTTC
CASSGGTGVPSSYEQYF
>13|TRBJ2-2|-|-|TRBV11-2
TGTGCCAGCAGCTTAGACAGGGTTGGGGAGCTGTTTTTT
CASSLDRVGELFF